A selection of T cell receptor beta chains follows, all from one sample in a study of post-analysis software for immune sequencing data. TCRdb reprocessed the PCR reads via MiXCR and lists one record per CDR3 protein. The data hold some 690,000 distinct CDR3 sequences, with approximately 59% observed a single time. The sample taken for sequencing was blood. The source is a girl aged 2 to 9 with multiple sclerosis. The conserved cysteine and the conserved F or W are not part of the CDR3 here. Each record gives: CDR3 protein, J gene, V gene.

CDR3: SARTGGTRDTQY; J: TRBJ2-3; V: TRBV20-1
CDR3: ASSRGALRAGNSPLH; J: TRBJ1-6; V: TRBV7-9
CDR3: ASSETGVRGYT; J: TRBJ1-2; V: TRBV6-1
CDR3: ASSSLFGSYNEQF; J: TRBJ2-1; V: TRBV13
CDR3: ASSERTENEQY; J: TRBJ2-7; V: TRBV6-1
CDR3: ASSQEGRGVTDTQY; J: TRBJ2-3; V: TRBV4-1
CDR3: ASSYGRGPDTQY; J: TRBJ2-3; V: TRBV6-5
CDR3: SAPLAGQETQY; J: TRBJ2-5; V: TRBV20-1
CDR3: ASKDGGEKLF; J: TRBJ1-4; V: TRBV6-2/TRBV6-3
CDR3: SATQPGANYGYT; J: TRBJ1-2; V: TRBV20-1
CDR3: ASSQEGGLAELQF; J: TRBJ2-1; V: TRBV3-1
CDR3: ASSFFSGGQQF; J: TRBJ2-1; V: TRBV25-1
CDR3: ASSLGGTGGSYEQY; J: TRBJ2-7; V: TRBV5-1
CDR3: SVEFTALQETQY; J: TRBJ2-5; V: TRBV29-1
CDR3: ASSERTGGREQY; J: TRBJ2-7; V: TRBV10-1
CDR3: ASSPPTGGEQF; J: TRBJ2-1; V: TRBV18
CDR3: ASRIQGPFYGYT; J: TRBJ1-2; V: TRBV19
CDR3: ASGWSRSDRETDTQY; J: TRBJ2-3; V: TRBV12-3/TRBV12-4
CDR3: ASRPLSGSQETQY; J: TRBJ2-5; V: TRBV12-3/TRBV12-4
CDR3: ASSRSTTNEKLF; J: TRBJ1-4; V: TRBV13
CDR3: ASSSGTSFSDTQY; J: TRBJ2-3; V: TRBV5-1
CDR3: ASSPNAREQY; J: TRBJ2-7; V: TRBV5-1
CDR3: ASSQDGGGLTYNEQF; J: TRBJ2-1; V: TRBV4-2
CDR3: ASSLAPSGSSYEQY; J: TRBJ2-7; V: TRBV7-9
CDR3: ASSFGTAINYGYT; J: TRBJ1-2; V: TRBV7-9
CDR3: ASSALQSYNEQF; J: TRBJ2-1; V: TRBV7-9
CDR3: VSSSSGSVFEQY; J: TRBJ2-3; V: TRBV5-6
CDR3: ASSLTSGGTPVETQY; J: TRBJ2-5; V: TRBV7-2
CDR3: ASSDRAENYGYT; J: TRBJ1-2; V: TRBV12-3/TRBV12-4
CDR3: ASSLGGAEQF; J: TRBJ2-1; V: TRBV12-3/TRBV12-4
CDR3: SVEATGTGVETQY; J: TRBJ2-5; V: TRBV29-1
CDR3: SVVTGRDGYT; J: TRBJ1-2; V: TRBV29-1
CDR3: AIGLQAGGADTQY; J: TRBJ2-3; V: TRBV10-3
CDR3: AISERQTSNYGYT; J: TRBJ1-2; V: TRBV10-3
CDR3: ASSQAWQANTQY; J: TRBJ2-3; V: TRBV7-9
CDR3: SASQDRVGYGYT; J: TRBJ1-2; V: TRBV20-1
CDR3: ASSLEASGGVTQY; J: TRBJ2-5; V: TRBV5-1
CDR3: SARDGWGSSNQPQH; J: TRBJ1-5; V: TRBV20-1
CDR3: ASSQETRGLNEQF; J: TRBJ2-1; V: TRBV4-1
CDR3: SARDGRSQETQY; J: TRBJ2-5; V: TRBV20-1